This TCR beta chain was recovered during a study of TIL therapy for anti-PD-1-resistant metastatic lung cancer. Turning to the study itself: Patients had a median age of nearly 55 years (range 38-75). Most patients had lung adenocarcinoma.

Documented time point: pre-treatment sample, taken before nivolumab and TIL therapy. Tumor tissue came from excised metastases, mostly pleural nodules or supraclavicular lymph nodes. Tumors were harvested before any PD-1/PD-L1 blockade. Adults with stage 4 NSCLC were enrolled in a phase I trial. The immunoSEQ assay was v3. The assay was immunoSEQ multiplex PCR, and TCRdb's table has in-frame clones only and misses some. The data contain around 100,000 clones, 50% to 70% of them singletons. The junction had 5 bases not matched to a gene; V was cut back by 5 bases and J by 4 bases. Germline-derived CDR1 and CDR2 are SGHTA and FQGNSA. The CDR3 is 15 amino acids.

This TCR was recovered from a person aged 25-85 years with non-small cell lung cancer. V is TRBV7-2 and J is TRBJ2-1; 10 positions agree with TRBD1. The input for sequencing was tumor tissue, taken at baseline. The CDR3, as DNA: TGTGCCAGCAGCCACCCGGACAGGGGGTACAATGAGCAGTTCTTC. Protein: CASSHPDRGYNEQFF.